This T cell receptor beta chain is from a study of CD8+ T cells in alopecia areata. About the study: Skin-grafted roughly 6-10-week-old female C3H/HeJ mice received tissue from approximately 6-12-month-old C3H/HeJ donors with spontaneous alopecia.

This clone appeared many times. Gene labels here are mouse ones. The read stops 4 residues short of the end of the CDR3; the missing end is completed from the germline J gene. V was clipped by 5 bases and J by 1 base; unmatched bases: 8. There are 17 residues in the CDR3. Germline V gene sequence: CDR1 NNHNN, CDR2 SYGAGS (reference sequence). The sequencing template was cDNA reverse transcribed from extracted RNA. Only in-frame clones appear in the TCRdb table, and some are missing; sequencing was by immunoSEQ multiplex PCR. The sample yields about 3,200 clones, without any singletons. Material: lesional skin. The origin of this receptor is a C3H/HeJ mouse with alopecia areata. MHC haplotype of the strain: H2-k. The J gene is TRBJ2-1, the V gene TRBV13-2; 11 bases map to TRBD2. CDR3 sequence reads: CASGGYRDWGNYAEQFF. The sequenced part of the CDR3 DNA is TGTGCCAGCGGGGGGTACCGGGACTGGGGGAACTATGCT.